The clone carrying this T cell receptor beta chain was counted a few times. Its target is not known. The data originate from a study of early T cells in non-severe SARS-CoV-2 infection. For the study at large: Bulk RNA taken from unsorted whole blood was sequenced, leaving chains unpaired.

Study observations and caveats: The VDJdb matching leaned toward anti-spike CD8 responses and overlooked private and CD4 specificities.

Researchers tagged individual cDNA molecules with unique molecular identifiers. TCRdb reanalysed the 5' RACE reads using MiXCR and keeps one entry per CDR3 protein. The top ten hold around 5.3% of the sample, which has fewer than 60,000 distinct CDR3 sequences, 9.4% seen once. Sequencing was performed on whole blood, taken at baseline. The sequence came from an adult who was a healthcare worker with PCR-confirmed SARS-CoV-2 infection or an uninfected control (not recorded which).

The CDR3 DNA reads TGTGCCAGCAGCTTAGGGGGACTAAATGGCTACACCTTC. Residues: CASSLGGLNGYTF. J is TRBJ1-2 and V is TRBV11-2; possibly TRBD1 for D (5 bases). Germline CDR1 SGHAT, CDR2 FQNNGV. The V and J ends lost 1 base and 6 bases respectively, with 9 bases between them. CDR3 size: 13 residues. Drawing the rest from reference TRBV11-2 and TRBJ1-2, the complete variable domain is EAGVAQSPRYKIIEKRQSVAFWCNPISGHATLYWYQQILGQGPKLLIQFQNNGVVDDSQLPKDRFSAERLKGVDSTLKIQPAKLEDSAVYLCASSLGGLNGYTFGSGTRLTVV.